These 13 T cell receptor beta chains were all obtained from the same sample, sequenced in a study of blood T cell repertoires in COVID-19. Data came from immunoSEQ multiplex PCR; TCRdb stores just in-frame clones and leaves some out. The data show more than 140,000 clones, with around 84% seen just once and 7.2% held by the top ten. Input material: peripheral blood. These TCRs come from a woman aged 45-59 years in a cohort sampled during active or convalescent COVID-19.

The V call is TRBV5-4, the J call TRBJ2-1; the D gene is possibly TRBD2 (6 bases). V lost 4 bases to trimming and J lost 5 bases, with 13 bases between them. Germline CDR1 is SGHNT and CDR2 is YYREEE (reference sequence). The CDR3 runs 14 residues. The CDR3, as DNA: TGTGCCAGCAGCCTGCCCCGGGGGAACAATGAGCAGTTCTTC. It codes for CASSLPRGNNEQFF.

The genes are TRBV13 and TRBJ1-5, with unresolved D. The V gene's germline CDR1 is PRHDT and CDR2 FYEKMQ (reference sequence). Trimming took 1 base from V and 6 from J, leaving 7 bases between them. The CDR3 is 13 residues long. The CDR3 bases are TGTGCCAGCAGCTTAGAGCGTAGTCAGCCCCAGCATTTT. Its translation is CASSLERSQPQHF.

V usage is TRBV24-1 and J usage is TRBJ1-1; D is ambiguous. This CDR3 spans 13 amino acids. Germline-derived CDR1 and CDR2 are KGHDR and SFDVKD. V was clipped by 4 bases and J by 1 base, with 6 bases between them. The CDR3 DNA reads as TGTGCCACCAGTGAGGGGAGGAACACTGAAGCTTTCTTT. It translates to CATSEGRNTEAFF.

The V and J genes are TRBV7-6 and TRBJ1-1, with TRBD1 matching over 7 bases. Germline CDR1 is SGHVS and CDR2 is FNYEAQ. V gave up 5 bases and J gave up 0 bases; unmatched junction bases: 6. CDR3 length: 15 residues. The CDR3 DNA reads as TGTGCCAGCAGCAGTGAACAGGGGTTGAACACTGAAGCTTTCTTT. This encodes CASSSEQGLNTEAFF. The complete variable domain, with remaining parts taken from reference TRBV7-6 and TRBJ1-1, reads GAGVSQSPRYKVTKRGQDVALRCDPISGHVSLYWYRQALGQGPEFLTYFNYEAQQDKSGLPNDRFSAERPEGSISTLTIQRTEQRDSAMYRCASSSEQGLNTEAFFGQGTRLTVV.

The chain is built from TRBV6-2 or TRBV6-3 and TRBJ2-2; 11 nucleotides agree with TRBD2. With V trimmed by 5 bases and J by 3 bases, 5 bases remained unmatched. The CDR3 sequence is 16 residues long. Germline V lookup: CDR1 MNHEY, CDR2 SVGEGT. CDR3 DNA: TGTGCCAGCAGTCGTACTAGCGGGGGTTACACCGGGGAGCTGTTTTTT. The encoded protein is CASSRTSGGYTGELFF.

The rearrangement links TRBV4-1 to TRBJ1-3, with 12 nucleotides matching TRBD1. This CDR3 is built from 17 residues. Germline CDR1 reads MGHRA; CDR2 reads YSYEKL. J gave up 1 base and V 4 bases, and 5 bases lay outside the gene matches. In nucleotides, the CDR3 is TGCGCCAGCAGCCCCGGGACAGGGGGCGCATCTGGAAACACCATATATTTT. Its translation is CASSPGTGGASGNTIYF.

This chain joins TRBV7-3 and TRBJ2-3, with 7 bases matching TRBD2. The length of the CDR3 is 15 residues. Per the germline V gene, CDR1 is SGHTA and CDR2 is FQGTGA. V was pared by 1 base and J by 2 bases, with 3 bases of the junction left unmatched. The chain's CDR3 is CASSLSGSDTDTQYF. The CDR3 DNA is TGTGCCAGCAGCTTAAGCGGGAGCGACACAGATACGCAGTATTTT.

The chain has TRBV7-9 and TRBJ1-5, with D perhaps TRBD1 (5 bases). The length of the CDR3 is 17 residues. V was clipped by 5 bases and J by 1 base, with 18 bases between them. Germline lookup yields CDR1 SEHNR and CDR2 FQNEAQ (reference sequence). The CDR3 coding sequence is TGTGCCAGCAGCCAAGAAACGGGGGGTCGGAGCAATCAGCCCCAGCATTTT. It yields the protein CASSQETGGRSNQPQHF.

The V and J genes are TRBV11-2 and TRBJ1-2, with a tentative D call TRBD1 (5 bases). This CDR3 is built from 16 residues. CDR1 is SGHAT and CDR2 is FQNNGV in the germline V gene. V was pared by 5 bases and J by 5 bases, with 21 bases between. The CDR3 DNA reads TGTGCCAGCAGCGAAAACGTATCGGGGGGAGGATATGGCTACACCTTC. It specifies CASSENVSGGGYGYTF.

The rearrangement uses TRBV19 and TRBJ1-3, with D maybe TRBD1 (5 bases). CDR3 size: 14 residues. Germline V CDR1 and CDR2: LNHDA, SQIVND (reference sequence). Trimming cost V 5 bases and J 4 bases, with 12 bases left between them. The CDR3 spells CASSRRGVGNTIYF. The CDR3, as DNA: TGTGCCAGTAGTCGGAGGGGCGTGGGAAACACCATATATTTT.

Details on this clone: Other DNA sequences in this sample translate to the same CDR3. This chain joins TRBV19 and TRBJ1-4; maybe TRBD1 (6 bases). The germline CDR1 and CDR2 sequences are LNHDA and SQIVND (reference sequence). CDR3 size: 15 residues. V lost 4 bases and J 0 bases, leaving 9 bases between the germline ends. The CDR3, as DNA: TGTGCCAGTAGTAGGAGGACAGCAACTAATGAAAAACTGTTTTTT. It translates to CASSRRTATNEKLFF.

V is TRBV6-5 and J is TRBJ2-6; 7 bases match TRBD2. The length of the CDR3 is 15 residues. Germline V gene data show CDR1 as MNHEY and CDR2 as SVGAGI. V shed 2 bases, J shed 4 bases, and the junction held 2 bases outside the gene matches. CDR3 sequence: CASSYGGVGANVLTF. In nucleotides, the CDR3 is TGTGCCAGCAGTTACGGGGGGGTAGGGGCCAACGTCCTGACTTTC.

V gene TRBV5-1 combines with J gene TRBJ2-5, with 9 positions matching TRBD2. Germline loops: CDR1 SGHRS, CDR2 YFSETQ. The CDR3 runs 15 residues. Germline trimming cut 4 bases from V and 2 bases from J; bases unmatched to any gene: 6. CDR3 region: CASSLSGGGQETQYF. The CDR3, as DNA: TGCGCCAGCAGCCTTAGCGGGGGTGGGCAAGAGACCCAGTACTTC.